The 17 T cell receptor beta chains given below trace back to one sample, sequenced in a study of molecular identifiers for immune sequencing clone quantification. TCRdb reprocessed the PCR reads via MiXCR and lists one record per CDR3 protein. The sample shows 250,000 to 400,000 distinct CDR3 sequences, around 21% of them seen only once. Sequences were obtained from naive CD8+ T cells from blood, with Jurkat cell RNA spiked in. As to subset: FACS-sorted CD8+CD4-CCR7+CD45RA+ naive T cells. All receptors derive from a human donor in good health. Some libraries in this study had Jurkat cell RNA spiked in.

The sample holds many counts of this clonotype. DNA of the CDR3: TGTGCCATCAGTGATAGACAGGGGAACAATCAGCCCCAGCATTTT. Its protein product is CAISDRQGNNQPQHF. The chain employs TRBV10-3 and TRBJ1-5; 8 nucleotides align to TRBD1. Germline loops: CDR1 ENHRY, CDR2 SYGVKD. V was clipped by 3 bases and J by 3 bases; unmatched bases: 4. CDR3 size: 15 residues.

This chain connects TRBV30 to TRBJ1-1; TRBD1 aligns across 9 bases. The germline CDR1 and CDR2 sequences are GTSNPN and SVGIG (reference sequence). With 6 bases clipped from V and 8 bases from J, the junction kept 7 bases outside the gene matches. The CDR3 covers 12 residues. The chain's CDR3 is CACEGQGPEAFF. The CDR3 nucleotides read TGTGCCTGCGAAGGACAGGGGCCGGAAGCTTTCTTT. Full variable domain (remainder filled in from reference TRBV30 and TRBJ1-1): SQTIHQWPATLVQPVGSPLSLECTVEGTSNPNLYWYRQAAGRGLQLLFYSVGIGQISSEVPQNLSASRPQDRQFILSSKKLLLSDSGFYLCACEGQGPEAFFGQGTRLTVV.

This clonotype was observed at least ten times. The J gene is TRBJ1-5, the V gene TRBV3-1; D may be TRBD1 (6 bases). The germline gives CDR1 LGHDT, CDR2 YNNKEL (reference sequence). V was clipped by 0 bases and J by 13 bases, with 19 bases between them. The CDR3 loop spans 15 amino acids. The CDR3 bases are TGTGCCAGCAGCCAAGATTTCCCCTCCAGGGGACCTCAGCATTTT. It yields the protein CASSQDFPSRGPQHF.

In its sample, this clonotype was seen many times. The genes are TRBV27 and TRBJ2-3; D ambiguous. The CDR3 runs 13 residues. The V gene's germline CDR1 is MNHEY and CDR2 SMNVEV (reference sequence). Trimming shortened V by 6 bases and J by 4 bases, and 11 bases separated the two germline ends. The CDR3 bases are TGTGCCAGCAGACAACGACTTGCAGATACGCAGTATTTT. It encodes CASRQRLADTQYF.

This clonotype was picked up many times. This rearrangement joins TRBV5-4 to TRBJ2-7; 14 bases match TRBD2. Trimming removed 4 bases from V and 4 bases from J; junction bases left unmatched: 4. CDR3 size: 15 residues. Germline lookup yields CDR1 SGHNT and CDR2 YYREEE (reference sequence). The CDR3 reads CASSPGLAGEYEQYF. In nucleotides, the CDR3 is TGTGCCAGCAGCCCGGGACTAGCGGGAGAGTACGAGCAGTACTTC.

This clonotype was counted ten times or more. This chain uses TRBV7-9 with TRBJ1-1; D gene unclear. From germline, CDR1 is SEHNR and CDR2 FQNEAQ (reference sequence). This CDR3 comprises 15 residues. Trimming removed 1 base at V and 0 bases at J, with 9 bases between. CDR3 in amino acids: CASSLVAGVNTEAFF. The CDR3, as DNA: TGTGCCAGCAGCTTAGTGGCAGGAGTGAACACTGAAGCTTTCTTT.

Only a few counts were recorded for this clonotype. The chain employs TRBV10-3 and TRBJ1-5; D gene uncertain. The CDR3 runs 16 residues. Looked up from germline, CDR1 is ENHRY and CDR2 is SYGVKD. Deletions cut 3 bases from V and 0 bases from J, with 12 bases between. CDR3 bases: TGTGCCATCAGTGAATGGGGTGAGGGTAGCAATCAGCCCCAGCATTTT. Its protein is CAISEWGEGSNQPQHF.

The genes are TRBV7-7 and TRBJ2-3; no reliable D call. V gave up 1 base and J gave up 2 bases, with 10 bases separating them. The CDR3 spans 15 residues. CDR1 and CDR2 from the germline V gene are SSHAT and FNYEAQ (reference sequence). Here the CDR3 reads CASSLGSHYTDTQYF. For the CDR3, the DNA is TGTGCCAGCAGCTTAGGATCACACTACACAGATACGCAGTATTTT.

Ten or more counts support this clonotype. This chain connects TRBV18 to TRBJ2-3; 11 nucleotides match TRBD2. V trimming: 2 bases; J trimming: 2 bases; junction bases outside the gene matches: 6. From germline, CDR1 is KGHSH and CDR2 LQKENI. The CDR3 sequence is 17 residues long. The CDR3 DNA sequence: TGTGCCAGCTCACCATCCGGACTAGCGGGCTACACAGATACGCAGTATTTT. Translating gives CASSPSGLAGYTDTQYF.

This clonotype was counted many times. The V and J genes are TRBV12-5 and TRBJ2-7; D is uncertain. The CDR3 is made up of 10 amino acids. Germline V lookup: CDR1 LGHNT, CDR2 FRNRAP. Between the trimmed V and J ends, which lost 6 bases and 4 bases, there was a span of 4 bases. The CDR3 region has the DNA TGTGCTAGTGGCCTGTACGAGCAGTACTTC. This sequence encodes CASGLYEQYF.

This clonotype was picked up many times. The rearrangement uses TRBV5-6 and TRBJ2-5; D is uncertain. In germline, CDR1 is SGHDT, CDR2 YYEEEE. CDR3 length equals 14 residues. V lost 3 bases, J lost 3 bases, and 12 bases lay in between. The DNA of the CDR3 is TGTGCCAGCAGCTCGATCGACCCAAAAGAGACCCAGTACTTC. Residues: CASSSIDPKETQYF.

This clonotype was counted a few times. The rearrangement uses TRBV28 and TRBJ2-1, with D possibly called TRBD1 or TRBD2 (5 bases each). CDR3 length: 15 residues. Trimming stripped 3 bases from V and 2 bases from J, with 11 bases between. The germline V gene encodes CDR1 MDHEN and CDR2 SYDVKM. The CDR3: CASSLARDPYNEQFF. The CDR3 DNA reads TGTGCCAGCAGTTTGGCCAGGGACCCCTACAATGAGCAGTTCTTC.

The gene calls are TRBV4-3 and TRBJ2-3; D not certain. The J call may not be correct, given that the DNA end is closer to TRBJ1-5. CDR1 and CDR2 (germline): LGHNA, YSLEER. The CDR3 is 16 residues long. The CDR3 DNA is TGCGCCAGCAGCCCCACCGAGGTCCCGAGGGCAGATACGCAGCATTTT. It translates to CASSPTEVPRADTQHF.

This clonotype has at least ten counts. The chain couples TRBV6-6 to TRBJ2-2; the match to TRBD2 covers 7 bases. With V trimmed by 6 bases and J by 6 bases, 4 bases remained unmatched. The germline V gene has CDR1 MNHNY and CDR2 SVGAGI (reference sequence). The CDR3 has 13 amino acids. In DNA form, the CDR3 reads TGTGCCAGCAGCTCAGGACTAGCCGGGGAGCTGTTTTTT. Amino acids: CASSSGLAGELFF.

The count of this clonotype is one. This clone may be a read error of a much larger clone one base away. V gene TRBV5-1 combines with J gene TRBJ2-7; unclear D gene. This CDR3 region has 14 residues. The V gene lost 0 bases and the J gene lost 9 bases, with 16 bases spanning the gap. Per germline, CDR1 SGHRS and CDR2 YFSETQ. Here the CDR3 DNA reads TGCGCCAGCAGCTTGGTGTCAGCCACCCACGGGCAGTACTTC. It encodes CASSLVSATHGQYF.

Concerning this clonotype: A much larger clone differs by one base, so this may be a read error. The chain is built from TRBV12-3 or TRBV12-4 and TRBJ2-7; 8 bases are a match to TRBD1. This CDR3 has 16 amino acids. Here the CDR3 reads CASSLATGVDSYEKYF. CDR3 bases: TGTGCCAGCAGTTTAGCGACAGGGGTGGATTCCTACGAGAAGTACTTC.

This clonotype was observed many times. This chain links TRBV7-8 with TRBJ1-1; unclear D gene. V was shortened by 0 bases and J by 3 bases, with 5 bases between the two germline ends. The CDR3 spans 13 residues. The germline V gene has CDR1 SGHVS and CDR2 FQNEAQ. The CDR3 DNA follows: TGTGCCAGCAGCTTAGCCCCATACACTGAAGCTTTCTTT. Translating it yields CASSLAPYTEAFF.